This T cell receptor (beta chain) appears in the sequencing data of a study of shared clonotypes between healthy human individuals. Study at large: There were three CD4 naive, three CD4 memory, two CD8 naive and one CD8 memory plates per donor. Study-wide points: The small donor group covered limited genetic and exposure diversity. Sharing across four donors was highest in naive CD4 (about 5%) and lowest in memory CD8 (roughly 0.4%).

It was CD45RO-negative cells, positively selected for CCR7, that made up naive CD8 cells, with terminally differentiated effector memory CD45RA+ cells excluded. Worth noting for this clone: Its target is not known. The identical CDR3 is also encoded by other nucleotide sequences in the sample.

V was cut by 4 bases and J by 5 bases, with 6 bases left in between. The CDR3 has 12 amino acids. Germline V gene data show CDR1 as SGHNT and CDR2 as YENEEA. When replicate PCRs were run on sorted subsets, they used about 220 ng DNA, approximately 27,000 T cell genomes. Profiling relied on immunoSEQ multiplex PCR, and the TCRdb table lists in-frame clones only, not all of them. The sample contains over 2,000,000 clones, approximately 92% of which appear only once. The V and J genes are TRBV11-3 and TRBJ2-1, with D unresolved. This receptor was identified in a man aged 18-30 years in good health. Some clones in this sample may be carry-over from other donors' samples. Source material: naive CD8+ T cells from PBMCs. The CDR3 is CASSSRDNEQFF. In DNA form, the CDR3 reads TGTGCCAGCAGCTCCCGGGACAATGAGCAGTTCTTC.